The TCR beta chain described here comes from a study of cytomegalovirus exposure and HLA in healthy donors. On this clone: Its antigen is undetermined.

The length of the CDR3 is 14 residues. Trimming removed 2 bases from V and 7 bases from J; junction bases left unmatched: 6. Germline CDR1 SGHRS, CDR2 YFSETQ. Study-wide results and limits: The study had only CMV serostatus as immune exposure information.

Use of 60 Vbeta and 13 Jbeta primers characterized the PCR. TCRdb keeps only in-frame clones here, not all; method: immunoSEQ multiplex PCR. The sample holds about 62,000 clones, roughly 77% seen once. V gene TRBV5-1 combines with J gene TRBJ1-1; 9 bases map to TRBD1. The sequencing sample was made of PBMCs. The TCR was taken from a woman aged 25 to 39 in good health and CMV-seronegative. The CDR3: CASSFGTGFVEAFF. The CDR3 DNA sequence: TGCGCCAGCAGCTTTGGGACAGGGTTTGTTGAAGCTTTCTTT.